This T cell receptor (beta chain) was retrieved from a study of identical twins. This clonotype was detected many times. The target antigen is unknown. V was shortened by 1 base and J by 8 bases, with 11 bases between the two germline ends. Germline V gene sequence: CDR1 LGHDT, CDR2 YNNKEL (reference sequence). This CDR3 region has 13 residues. Unique molecular identifiers were present on cDNA, and template switching added a universal primer site. TCRdb called the 5' RACE reads again in MiXCR, with one record for every CDR3 protein. The repertoire holds about 920,000 distinct CDR3 sequences, with approximately 13% as singletons. The study's findings and limits: While abundant cord blood beta clonotypes carried fewer insertions, memory repertoires showed no such pattern. Twin pairs' shared out-of-frame alpha sequences were enriched in low generation probability.

In addition, the sample was reused for a study of yellow fever vaccine responses in identical twins.

Specimen: PBMCs. The chain carries TRBV3-1 and TRBJ1-1, with D hard to call. The origin of this receptor is a woman under 30 in good health. CDR3 in DNA: TGTGCCAGCAGCCAAGCGGGGTTCCCAGAAGCTTTCTTT. Its translation is CASSQAGFPEAFF.